This is a list of T cell receptor beta chains from one sample in a study of T cell clones after liver transplantation. The method was immunoSEQ multiplex PCR; TCRdb's version includes in-frame clones alone and lacks a portion of them. The table lists about 76,000 clones, less than 90% of them singletons, with about 2.5% in the top ten. The input for sequencing was CD4+ T cells from blood, taken at the 22-month timepoint. Source of these receptors: a human patient who received a liver transplant. Some of the T cells may derive from the graft donor. Each CDR3 is given with its conserved first and last residue. Fields, in order: D gene, J gene, clone size, V gene, CDR3 protein, CDR3 DNA. The D gene is left open where the match is weak. Clone size is shown for a subset of rows, as once, few, many or a class of expanded clone.

>.|TRBJ1-2|.|TRBV6-6
CASRFNYGYTF
TGTGCCAGCAGATTTAACTATGGCTACACCTTC
>.|TRBJ1-2|.|TRBV20-1
CSAPVIYGYTF
TGCAGTGCCCCCGTGATCTATGGCTACACCTTC
>.|TRBJ2-1|.|TRBV6-5
CASSYGAIVYNEQFF
TGTGCCAGCAGTTATGGGGCGATCGTTTACAATGAGCAGTTCTTC
>TRBD1|TRBJ1-2|.|TRBV30
CAIGRGDRVGYTF
TGTGCCATCGGAAGAGGGGACAGGGTTGGCTACACCTTC
>.|TRBJ1-2|once|TRBV7-2
CASSPAARYGGYTF
TGTGCCAGCAGCCCCGCCGCTCGGTATGGTGGCTACACCTTC
>.|TRBJ2-5|few|TRBV27
CASSLRAKETQYF
TGTGCCAGCAGTCTCAGGGCCAAAGAGACCCAGTACTTC
>TRBD1|TRBJ2-3|.|TRBV6-5
CASSPRTRGDTQYF
TGTGCCAGCAGTCCCCGGACCAGGGGGGATACGCAGTATTTT
>.|TRBJ2-2|.|TRBV18
CASSPSMAGKNTGELFF
TGTGCCAGCTCACCATCAATGGCCGGAAAGAACACCGGGGAGCTGTTTTTT
>TRBD2|TRBJ2-5|.|TRBV2
CASMDQRGGGETQYF
TGTGCCAGCATGGACCAGCGGGGGGGTGGAGAGACCCAGTACTTC
>.|TRBJ2-3|.|TRBV7-7
CASSPSAAETDTQYF
TGTGCTAGCAGCCCCTCTGCGGCAGAGACAGATACGCAGTATTTT
>.|TRBJ2-7|.|TRBV5-1
CASSLVQGGEQYF
TGCGCCAGCAGCTTGGTTCAGGGGGGAGAGCAGTACTTC
>TRBD2|TRBJ2-1|.|TRBV10-3
CAISDATSGSSREQFF
TGTGCCATCAGCGATGCAACTAGCGGGAGTAGCCGTGAGCAGTTCTTC
>TRBD2|TRBJ2-5|.|TRBV30
CAWSVLATETQYF
TGTGCCTGGAGTGTACTAGCGACGGAGACCCAGTACTTC
>TRBD1|TRBJ1-2|.|TRBV5-1
CASSLGQGAFGDGYTF
TGCGCCAGCAGCTTGGGGCAGGGGGCTTTTGGCGATGGCTACACCTTC
>.|TRBJ2-1|.|TRBV11-3
CASSLEGRDEQFF
TGTGCCAGCAGCTTAGAGGGGCGCGATGAGCAGTTCTTC
>.|TRBJ1-4|.|TRBV25-1
CASSARGSEKLFF
TGTGCCAGCAGTGCCCGGGGAAGTGAAAAACTGTTTTTT
>TRBD2|TRBJ2-1|once|TRBV7-8
CASSLVMAGAYWGPSEQFF
TGTGCCAGCAGCTTAGTAATGGCGGGAGCCTACTGGGGACCCAGTGAGCAGTTCTTC
>.|TRBJ2-5|.|TRBV5-1
CASSLAGDWRQETQYF
TGCGCCAGCAGCTTGGCAGGAGATTGGCGACAAGAGACCCAGTACTTC
>.|TRBJ1-2|.|TRBV28
CASSLGPSRTAYGYTF
TGTGCCAGCAGTCTGGGACCCTCCCGTACAGCTTATGGCTACACCTTC
>TRBD2|TRBJ2-1|once|TRBV5-4
CASSSKRGAYNEQFF
TGTGCCAGCAGCTCGAAGCGGGGGGCGTACAATGAGCAGTTCTTC
>TRBD1|TRBJ1-4|.|TRBV6-5
CASRPDRAREKLFF
TGTGCCAGCAGGCCGGACAGGGCTAGAGAAAAACTGTTTTTT
>.|TRBJ2-7|.|TRBV28
CASSSSYEQYF
TGTGCCAGCAGTTCCAGCTACGAGCAGTACTTC
>.|TRBJ2-3|.|TRBV27
CASSLFPRRVDTDTQYF
TGTGCCAGCAGTTTATTCCCCCGCAGGGTAGACACAGATACGCAGTATTTT
>.|TRBJ1-2|few|TRBV6-1
CASSEGGTRGYTF
TGTGCCAGCAGTGAAGGGGGGACTCGGGGCTACACCTTC
>TRBD2|TRBJ2-7|.|TRBV6-1
CASTPGLAGYEQYF
TGTGCCAGCACTCCAGGACTAGCGGGCTACGAGCAGTACTTC
>TRBD1|TRBJ1-1|.|TRBV5-1
CASSRGTGNTEAFF
TGCGCCAGCAGCCGGGGGACAGGGAACACTGAAGCTTTCTTT
>.|TRBJ2-5|.|TRBV7-2
CASSPIRGEETQYF
TGTGCCAGCAGCCCAATCAGGGGAGAAGAGACCCAGTACTTC
>TRBD1|TRBJ1-1|.|TRBV7-9
CASSATGGASEAFF
TGTGCCAGCAGCGCGACAGGGGGCGCTTCTGAAGCTTTCTTT
>.|TRBJ1-2|.|TRBV19
CASGSLLGGYTF
TGTGCCAGTGGAAGTCTCTTGGGTGGCTACACCTTC
>.|TRBJ1-4|.|TRBV19
CASSIGRGHEKLFF
TGTGCCAGTAGTATCGGACGGGGGCATGAAAAACTGTTTTTT
>.|TRBJ1-3|.|TRBV28
CASSSDRHLLYTIYF
TGTGCCAGCAGCAGTGACAGGCATTTGCTGTACACCATATATTTT
>.|TRBJ1-2|.|TRBV28
CASSSQGKGYTF
TGTGCCAGCAGTTCACAGGGCAAGGGCTACACCTTC
>.|TRBJ2-3|.|TRBV7-3
CASSPGGTDTQYF
TGTGCCAGCAGCCCAGGGGGCACAGATACGCAGTATTTT
>.|TRBJ2-7|.|TRBV5-1
CASSSSYEQYF
TGCGCCAGCAGCTCTTCCTACGAGCAGTACTTC
>.|TRBJ1-4|.|TRBV5-4
CASSFAASVEKLFF
TGTGCCAGCAGCTTCGCTGCCTCCGTGGAAAAACTGTTTTTT
>TRBD2|TRBJ2-3|.|TRBV28
CASRSSGRATDTQYF
TGTGCCAGCAGGTCGAGCGGGAGGGCCACAGATACGCAGTATTTT
>.|TRBJ2-1|few|TRBV7-3
CASSAGTPASDEQFF
TGTGCCAGCAGCGCCGGGACCCCGGCTTCGGATGAGCAGTTCTTC
>TRBD1|TRBJ2-7|.|TRBV29-1
CSVTSGTGREQYF
TGCAGCGTTACCTCCGGGACAGGGCGCGAGCAGTACTTC
>.|TRBJ2-7|.|TRBV20-1
CSAIRSYEQYF
TGCAGTGCCATCCGTTCCTACGAGCAGTACTTC
>.|TRBJ1-1|once|TRBV6-5
CASSADRLAEAFF
TGTGCCAGCAGTGCAGACAGGCTCGCTGAAGCTTTCTTT
>.|TRBJ2-7|.|TRBV6-5
CASSSTGREYEQYF
TGTGCCAGCAGTTCGACAGGCAGGGAATACGAGCAGTACTTC
>.|TRBJ2-7|once|TRBV29-1
CSALESPYEQYF
TGCAGCGCCCTGGAGAGTCCCTACGAGCAGTACTTC
>TRBD2|TRBJ2-7|.|TRBV7-8
CASSSTRSGRIPEQYF
TGTGCCAGCAGCTCAACTAGAAGCGGGAGGATCCCCGAGCAGTACTTC
>.|TRBJ1-2|few|TRBV7-3
CASRGVGYTF
TGTGCCAGCCGGGGGGTCGGCTACACCTTC
>TRBD1|TRBJ2-7|.|TRBV5-5
CASSLQGYEQYF
TGTGCCAGCAGCTTACAGGGGTACGAGCAGTACTTC
>TRBD2|TRBJ2-3|.|TRBV7-3
CASSRIAGGTDTQYF
TGTGCCAGCAGCCGAATAGCGGGGGGCACAGATACGCAGTATTTT
>.|TRBJ1-3|.|TRBV18
CASSPPSERNTIYF
TGTGCCAGCTCACCACCGTCGGAGAGAAACACCATATATTTT
>.|TRBJ2-5|.|TRBV19
CASRKIGQETQYF
TGTGCCAGTAGGAAAATAGGGCAAGAGACCCAGTACTTC
>.|TRBJ1-2|.|TRBV21-1
CASSKGKGGGFYGYTF
TGTGCCAGCAGCAAAGGCAAGGGAGGAGGGTTCTATGGCTACACCTTC
>.|TRBJ1-1|.|TRBV4-1
CASSRNVGGETEAFF
TGCGCCAGCAGCCGGAATGTAGGGGGAGAAACTGAAGCTTTCTTT
>TRBD1|TRBJ2-6|.|TRBV5-1
CASSWTGGGGANVLTF
TGCGCCAGCAGCTGGACAGGGGGTGGTGGGGCCAACGTCCTGACTTTC
>TRBD2|TRBJ2-7|.|TRBV5-1
CASSGGLGGSYEQYF
TGCGCCAGCAGCGGTGGACTAGGCGGGTCCTACGAGCAGTACTTC
>.|TRBJ2-7|once|TRBV15
CATSRGGTASYEQYF
TGTGCCACCAGCAGAGGCGGGACTGCCTCCTACGAGCAGTACTTC
>TRBD2|TRBJ2-7|.|TRBV27
CASSSISGRGYEQYF
TGTGCCAGCAGTTCCATTAGCGGGAGGGGCTACGAGCAGTACTTC
>TRBD2|TRBJ2-1|.|TRBV9
CASSVIAGGPKQFF
TGTGCCAGCAGCGTAATCGCGGGAGGACCTAAGCAGTTCTTC